The clone carrying this TCR beta chain has at least ten counts. Its cognate antigen is unknown. Germline assignment: CDR1 SGHDT and CDR2 YYEEEE. The CDR3 spans 12 residues. Trimming cost V 3 bases and J 1 base, with 4 bases left between them. This sample was included in a study of metastatic and nonmetastatic thyroid tumors. Study context: Thyroid patients, malignant and benign, had repertoires compared across blood and tumor or nodule tissue.

How the authors handled the data: Using the CDR3 differences seen across clinicopathological groups, the authors built a distant-metastasis classifier for papillary thyroid cancer, which was meant to discriminate distant-metastatic patients. TCRdb reprocessed the PCR reads via MiXCR. TCRdb, rather than the study authors, made the V and J calls. The sample yields about 33,000 clones, about 18% seen once. All patients were untreated before thyroid surgery. Findings of the study overall: In blood and tumor, TCR beta diversity was reportedly significantly higher in malignant thyroid tumors than in benign nodules.

The clonotype comes from a female donor with papillary thyroid cancer or a benign thyroid nodule (not recorded which). Some clones in this sample may be carry-over from other donors' samples. The chain couples TRBV5-6 to TRBJ1-1; D remains ambiguous. Input material: blood. CDR3 protein: CASSSGNTEAFF. In DNA form, the CDR3 reads TGTGCCAGCAGCTCAGGGAACACTGAAGCTTTCTTT.